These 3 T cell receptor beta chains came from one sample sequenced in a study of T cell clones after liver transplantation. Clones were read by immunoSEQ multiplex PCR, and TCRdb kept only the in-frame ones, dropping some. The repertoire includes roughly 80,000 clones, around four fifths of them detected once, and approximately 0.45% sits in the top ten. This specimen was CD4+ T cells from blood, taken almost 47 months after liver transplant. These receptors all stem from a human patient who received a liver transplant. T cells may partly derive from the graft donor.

CDR3 bases: TGTGCCAGCAGTACAGGGGGCGCGGAAGGCTACACCTTC. This codes for CASSTGGAEGYTF. The rearrangement uses TRBV6-6 and TRBJ1-2; TRBD1 aligns across 9 bases. V lost 5 bases, J lost 8 bases, and 6 bases stayed unmatched. CDR1 MNHNY and CDR2 SVGAGI come from the germline V gene (reference sequence). The CDR3 totals 13 residues.

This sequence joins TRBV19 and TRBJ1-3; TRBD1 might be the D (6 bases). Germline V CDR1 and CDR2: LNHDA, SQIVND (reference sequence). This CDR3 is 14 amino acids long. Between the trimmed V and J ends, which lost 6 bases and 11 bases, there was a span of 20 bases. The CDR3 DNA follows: TGTGCCAGTAGGACTCCGCGGGACATCGGTGCCATATATTTT. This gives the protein CASRTPRDIGAIYF.

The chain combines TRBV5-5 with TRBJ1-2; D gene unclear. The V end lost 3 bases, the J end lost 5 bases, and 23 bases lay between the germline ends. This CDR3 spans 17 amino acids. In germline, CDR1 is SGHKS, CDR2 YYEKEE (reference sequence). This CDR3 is CASSSLPWGSQSYGYTF. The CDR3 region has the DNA TGTGCCAGCAGCTCCCTCCCTTGGGGTTCGCAGAGTTATGGCTACACCTTC.